The next 23 T cell receptor beta chains were all read from a single sample in a study of blood T cell repertoires in COVID-19. This table comes from immunoSEQ multiplex PCR, and its TCRdb copy is limited to in-frame clones, with some not included. This table has 300,000 to 400,000 clones, 89% appearing once. The material sequenced was peripheral blood. These receptors all stem from a woman under 40 with COVID-19, enrolled during active disease.

The CDR3 bases are TGTGCCACCAGTGGAACAGGGTACGACACCGGGGAGCTGTTTTTT. Its translation: CATSGTGYDTGELFF. The rearrangement uses TRBV24-1 and TRBJ2-2, with D perhaps matching TRBD1 (6 bases). Looked up from germline, CDR1 is KGHDR and CDR2 is SFDVKD. Between the trimmed V and J ends, which lost 5 bases and 3 bases, there was a span of 12 bases. The CDR3 contains 15 residues.

The V gene is TRBV10-2, the J gene TRBJ1-1; 7 bases align to TRBD1. The CDR3 is 15 amino acids. The trim removed 2 bases at V and 4 bases at J, leaving 7 bases unmatched. Germline lookup yields CDR1 WSHSY and CDR2 SAAADI. In DNA form, the CDR3 reads TGCGCCAGCAGTGAGCCGGGTGCAGGGGGCACTGAAGCTTTCTTT. It specifies CASSEPGAGGTEAFF.

The chain recombines TRBV29-1 with TRBJ1-4; possible D gene TRBD1, 6 bases. V was pared by 6 bases and J by 3 bases, with 11 bases between. The germline V gene has CDR1 SQVTM and CDR2 ANQGSEA. The CDR3 contains 13 residues. The CDR3: CSVRGGSNEKLFF. CDR3 coding DNA: TGCAGCGTACGGGGGGGCTCTAATGAAAAACTGTTTTTT.

The chain has TRBV6-6 and TRBJ1-4; 7 nucleotides line up with TRBD1. The trim removed 5 bases at V and 3 bases at J, leaving 3 bases unmatched. In germline, CDR1 is MNHNY, CDR2 SVGAGI (reference sequence). The CDR3 length is 14 residues. In DNA form, the CDR3 reads TGTGCCAGCAGTCCGGGACAGCCTAATGAAAAACTGTTTTTT. It encodes CASSPGQPNEKLFF.

The rearrangement links TRBV10-3 to TRBJ2-5, with D perhaps TRBD2 (5 bases). With 2 bases removed from V and 2 bases from J, the gap between germline ends came to 21 bases. The CDR3 has 18 amino acids. Germline CDR1 and CDR2: ENHRY and SYGVKD. In DNA form, the CDR3 reads TGTGCCATCAGTGAGCCCCATAGAAGGAGGAGTGGGCAAGAGACCCAGTACTTC. This encodes CAISEPHRRRSGQETQYF.

The chain carries TRBV7-8 and TRBJ1-5; no definite D call. Trimming shortened V by 1 base and J by 0 bases, and 16 bases separated the two germline ends. CDR3 length: 18 residues. The V gene's germline CDR1 is SGHVS and CDR2 FQNEAQ. CDR3 bases: TGTGCCAGCAGCTTAGAAAGAACAGCCATTCCTAGCAATCAGCCCCAGCATTTT. Protein sequence: CASSLERTAIPSNQPQHF.

The chain employs TRBV28 and TRBJ2-1; 11 bases are a match to TRBD2. This CDR3 comprises 16 residues. V shed 6 bases, J shed 8 bases, and the junction held 12 bases outside the gene matches. Germline-derived CDR1 and CDR2 are MDHEN and SYDVKM. The CDR3 is CASSQDHSGRGDEQFF. As DNA, the CDR3 is TGTGCCAGCAGCCAGGACCATAGCGGGAGGGGTGATGAGCAGTTCTTC.

J is TRBJ2-2 and V is TRBV11-2; the D is unclear. The CDR3 has 14 amino acids. V lost 3 bases and J lost 5, with 10 bases in between. The germline CDR1 and CDR2 sequences are SGHAT and FQNNGV. DNA of the CDR3: TGTGCCAGCAGCTTGGTCCGTCGGACCGGGGAGCTGTTTTTT. Translating gives CASSLVRRTGELFF. The variable domain in full, completed from reference TRBV11-2 and TRBJ2-2, reads EAGVAQSPRYKIIEKRQSVAFWCNPISGHATLYWYQQILGQGPKLLIQFQNNGVVDDSQLPKDRFSAERLKGVDSTLKIQPAKLEDSAVYLCASSLVRRTGELFFGEGSRLTVL.

This chain links TRBV7-9 with TRBJ1-2, with D possibly matching TRBD1 (5 bases). The CDR3 loop spans 13 amino acids. Germline V gene sequence: CDR1 SEHNR, CDR2 FQNEAQ (reference sequence). The germline V and J ends were trimmed by 5 bases and 2 bases, with 9 bases remaining between them. DNA for the CDR3: TGTGCCAGCAGCCCAAGACAGAACTATGGCTACACCTTC. It translates to CASSPRQNYGYTF.

This clone was detected a few times. This chain links TRBV4-3 with TRBJ1-3; D is possibly TRBD1 (6 bases). Trimming removed 0 bases at V and 3 bases at J, with 15 bases between. Per germline, CDR1 LGHNA and CDR2 YSLEER. The CDR3 runs 17 residues. The CDR3 sequence is CASSQDPQGPLGNTIYF. The CDR3 nucleotides read TGCGCCAGCAGCCAAGATCCCCAGGGGCCCCTTGGAAACACCATATATTTT.

The rearrangement links TRBV7-9 to TRBJ2-5; 9 bases agree with TRBD1. CDR3 length: 14 residues. Germline V gene sequence: CDR1 SEHNR, CDR2 FQNEAQ (reference sequence). The trim removed 5 bases at V and 2 bases at J, leaving 3 bases unmatched. The CDR3 DNA sequence: TGTGCCAGCAGCGCGGGGACAGGGCAAGAGACCCAGTACTTC. Its protein product is CASSAGTGQETQYF.

The chain joins TRBV24-1 to TRBJ1-5; possibly TRBD1 for D (6 bases). The CDR3 totals 13 residues. Trimming shortened V by 4 bases and J by 5 bases, and 8 bases separated the two germline ends. In germline, CDR1 is KGHDR, CDR2 SFDVKD. The CDR3 here is CATSEQGYQPQHF. The CDR3 nucleotides read TGTGCCACCAGTGAACAGGGCTATCAGCCCCAGCATTTT.

This chain joins TRBV19 and TRBJ1-1; 10 bases are shared with TRBD1. With 6 bases clipped from V and 5 bases from J, the junction kept 9 bases outside the gene matches. This CDR3 is 15 amino acids long. CDR1 is LNHDA and CDR2 is SQIVND in the germline V gene (reference sequence). Written as DNA, the CDR3 is TGTGCCAGTAGCCCAGACAGGGGGCGATGGACTGAAGCTTTCTTT. As protein: CASSPDRGRWTEAFF.

The chain employs TRBV2 and TRBJ2-1, with unresolved D. CDR3 size: 12 residues. Trimming cost V 5 bases and J 10 bases, with 12 bases left between them. Germline values: CDR1 SNHLY, CDR2 FYNNEI. In nucleotides, the CDR3 is TGTGCCAGCAGTCTCCCCGGTCCAGAGCAGTTCTTC. Encoded protein: CASSLPGPEQFF.

The V call is TRBV6-2 or TRBV6-3, the J call TRBJ1-2; no clear D gene. This CDR3 has 14 amino acids. Trimming took 5 bases from V and 0 from J, leaving 10 bases between them. The germline CDR1 and CDR2 sequences are MNHEY and SVGEGT. Here the CDR3 DNA reads TGTGCCAGCAGTCGACTGCTTTCTAACTATGGCTACACCTTC. Translation gives CASSRLLSNYGYTF.

This sequence joins TRBV7-2 and TRBJ2-1; 8 bases are shared with TRBD1. The CDR3 is 16 amino acids. V trimming: 3 bases; J trimming: 2 bases; junction bases outside the gene matches: 6. Germline CDR1 reads SGHTA; CDR2 reads FQGNSA. CDR3 bases: TGTGCCAGCAGCTTCTCCGGGACAGGTCCCTACAATGAGCAGTTCTTC. This translates into CASSFSGTGPYNEQFF.

This CDR3 reads CASSPSLIGQGSGANVLTF. As DNA, the CDR3 is TGTGCCAGCAGTCCCTCCCTTATAGGACAGGGGTCTGGGGCCAACGTCCTGACTTTC. The chain links TRBV28 to TRBJ2-6; TRBD1 agrees at 9 bases. With V trimmed by 5 bases and J by 1 base, 12 bases remained unmatched. Germline CDR1 is MDHEN and CDR2 is SYDVKM. The CDR3 runs to 19 residues.

The chain combines TRBV27 with TRBJ1-4, with D perhaps matching TRBD1 (5 bases). This CDR3 is 15 amino acids long. The germline gives CDR1 MNHEY, CDR2 SMNVEV (reference sequence). V shed 2 bases and J shed 8 bases, with 15 bases lying between them. The CDR3 is CASSLGGTTAEKLFF. CDR3 nucleotides: TGTGCCAGCAGTTTAGGGGGGACCACTGCAGAAAAACTGTTTTTT.

The chain recombines TRBV11-3 with TRBJ1-1; D is undetermined. V gave up 5 bases and J gave up 1 base, with 8 bases separating them. CDR1 is SGHNT and CDR2 is YENEEA in the germline V gene. This CDR3 comprises 13 residues. The CDR3 is CASSVGQNTEAFF. The DNA for the CDR3 is TGTGCCAGCAGCGTCGGTCAGAACACTGAAGCTTTCTTT.

The chain recombines TRBV3-1 (or the pseudogene TRBV3-2) with TRBJ2-6; the D gene is possibly TRBD1 (6 bases). Trimming shortened V by 4 bases and J by 2 bases, and 12 bases separated the two germline ends. The CDR3 has 16 residues. Germline V lookup: CDR1 LGHDT, CDR2 YNNKEL (reference sequence). CDR3 loop: CASSLRTETGANVLTF. The CDR3 DNA reads as TGTGCCAGCAGCCTACGGACAGAAACTGGGGCCAACGTCCTGACTTTC.

The chain has TRBV9 and TRBJ2-4; TRBD1 matches 7 bases. Germline assignment: CDR1 SGDLS and CDR2 YYNGEE. CDR3 length: 14 residues. Trimming took 3 bases from V and 3 from J; bases not matched to a gene: 3. CDR3 sequence reads: CASSGTGVKNIQYF. CDR3 bases: TGTGCCAGCAGCGGTACAGGGGTCAAAAACATTCAGTACTTC.

This chain joins TRBV6-6 and TRBJ1-3; 7 positions agree with TRBD1. Trimming cost V 5 bases and J 2 bases; bases outside gene matches: 6. Germline CDR1 is MNHNY and CDR2 is SVGAGI (reference sequence). CDR3 length: 15 amino acids. The CDR3 DNA sequence: TGTGCCAGCAGTATCGACAGGGCGACTGGAAACACCATATATTTT. Its protein is CASSIDRATGNTIYF.

Points on this clone: The same CDR3 arises from other DNA sequences in this sample as well. The chain couples TRBV12-3 or TRBV12-4 to TRBJ1-2; 9 bases match TRBD1. V dropped 5 bases and J dropped 8; count of bases not matched to a gene: 6. The CDR3 covers 13 residues. CDR3 loop: CASSPGTGYGYTF. The CDR3 coding sequence is TGTGCCAGCAGTCCAGGGACAGGGTACGGCTACACCTTC.